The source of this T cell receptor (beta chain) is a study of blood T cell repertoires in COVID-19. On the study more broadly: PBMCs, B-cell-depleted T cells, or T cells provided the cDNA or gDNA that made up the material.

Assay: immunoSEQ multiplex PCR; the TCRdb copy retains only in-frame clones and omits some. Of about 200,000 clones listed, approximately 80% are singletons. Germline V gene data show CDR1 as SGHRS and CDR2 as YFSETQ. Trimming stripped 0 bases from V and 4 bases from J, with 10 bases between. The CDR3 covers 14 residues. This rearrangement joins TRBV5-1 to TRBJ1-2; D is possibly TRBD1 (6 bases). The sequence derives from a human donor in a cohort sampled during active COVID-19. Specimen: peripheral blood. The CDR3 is CASSLADRSYGYTF. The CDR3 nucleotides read TGCGCCAGCAGCTTGGCCGACAGGAGCTATGGCTACACCTTC.